The entry that follows covers one TCR beta chain sequence. Its antigen is not known. Enrollment shut out patients with autoimmune disease history or systemic immunosuppression. This specimen belongs to a study of OX40 agonist ivuxolimab in advanced cancers. Study-wide points: Low levels of normalized T-cell clonal expansion also appeared in some nonresponders.

Per the germline V gene, CDR1 is MGHRA and CDR2 is YSYEKL. The CDR3 is made up of 17 amino acids. With 1 base removed from V and 2 bases from J, the gap between germline ends came to 14 bases. Method: immunoSEQ multiplex PCR; TCRdb's copy keeps in-frame clones and lacks some. This sample has 70,000 to 80,000 clones, with roughly 88% found just once. The chain employs TRBV4-1 and TRBJ2-2; D is tentatively TRBD1 or TRBD2 (5 bases each). This specimen was CD4+ or CD8+ T cells sorted from blood, taken in a trial of the OX40 agonist ivuxolimab. This sequence was found in an adult with an advanced solid tumor such as melanoma, head and neck, liver or kidney cancer. The chain's CDR3 is CASSQGRWGKNTGELFF. The CDR3 coding sequence is TGCGCCAGCAGCCAAGGACGGTGGGGGAAAAACACCGGGGAGCTGTTTTTT.